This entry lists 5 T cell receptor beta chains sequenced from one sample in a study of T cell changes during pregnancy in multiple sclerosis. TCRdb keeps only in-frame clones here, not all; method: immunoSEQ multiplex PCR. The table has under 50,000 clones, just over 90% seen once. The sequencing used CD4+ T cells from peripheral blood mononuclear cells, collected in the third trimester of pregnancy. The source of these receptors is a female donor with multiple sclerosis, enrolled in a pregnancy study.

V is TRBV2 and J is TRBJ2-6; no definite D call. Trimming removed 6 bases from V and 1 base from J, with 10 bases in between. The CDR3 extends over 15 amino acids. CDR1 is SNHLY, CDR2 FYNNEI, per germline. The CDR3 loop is CASSPLQSGANVLTF. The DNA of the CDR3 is TGTGCCAGCAGCCCCCTGCAGTCTGGGGCCAACGTCCTGACTTTC.

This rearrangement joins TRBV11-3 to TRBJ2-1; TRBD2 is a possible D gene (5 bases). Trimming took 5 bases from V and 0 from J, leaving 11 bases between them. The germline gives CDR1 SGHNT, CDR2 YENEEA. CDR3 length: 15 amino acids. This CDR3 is CASSPRVSSYNEQFF. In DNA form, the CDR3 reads TGTGCCAGCAGCCCGCGGGTGAGCTCCTACAATGAGCAGTTCTTC.

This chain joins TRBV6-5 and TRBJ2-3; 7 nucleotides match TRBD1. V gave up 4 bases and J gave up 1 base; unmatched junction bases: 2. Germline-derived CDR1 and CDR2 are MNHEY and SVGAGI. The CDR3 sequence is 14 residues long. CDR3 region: CASSLDRGTDTQYF. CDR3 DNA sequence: TGTGCCAGCAGTTTAGACAGGGGCACAGATACGCAGTATTTT.

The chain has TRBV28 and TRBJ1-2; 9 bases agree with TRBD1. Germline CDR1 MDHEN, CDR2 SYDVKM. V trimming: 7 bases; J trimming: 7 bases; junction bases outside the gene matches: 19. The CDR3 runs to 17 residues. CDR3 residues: CASTLPHPGQGYGGYTF. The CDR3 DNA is TGTGCCAGCACCCTCCCCCACCCGGGACAGGGATACGGTGGCTACACCTTC.

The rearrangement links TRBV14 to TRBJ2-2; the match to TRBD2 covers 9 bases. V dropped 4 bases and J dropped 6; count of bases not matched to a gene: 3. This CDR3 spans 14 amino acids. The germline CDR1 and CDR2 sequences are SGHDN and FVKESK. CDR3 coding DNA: TGTGCCAGCAGCCTACTAGCGGGTCCCGGGGAGCTGTTTTTT. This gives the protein CASSLLAGPGELFF.